One sample yielded the 20 T cell receptor beta chains listed below, sequenced in a study of blood T cell repertoires in COVID-19. Sequencing was performed with immunoSEQ multiplex PCR; in TCRdb, only in-frame clones are kept and a portion is missing. Here the sample spans 160,000 or so clones, 75% to 85% being singletons. The specimen sequenced was peripheral blood. The receptors were gathered from a woman aged 55-70 years with COVID-19, enrolled during active disease.

This clone has more than one count but fewer than ten. The V gene is TRBV19, the J gene TRBJ1-5, with a tentative D call TRBD1 (5 bases). V shed 4 bases and J shed 5 bases, with 18 bases lying between them. The CDR3 is made up of 16 amino acids. Germline-derived CDR1 and CDR2 are LNHDA and SQIVND (reference sequence). This CDR3 reads CASSTRTRGFDQPQHF. DNA of the CDR3: TGTGCCAGTAGTACAAGGACAAGGGGCTTCGATCAGCCCCAGCATTTT.

This clone was observed at least ten times. V gene TRBV7-2 combines with J gene TRBJ2-1; 7 bases fit TRBD2. This CDR3 has 13 residues. The trim removed 8 bases at V and 2 bases at J, leaving 3 bases unmatched. CDR1 and CDR2 (germline): SGHTA, FQGNSA. In nucleotides, the CDR3 is TGTGCCAGCCAAGCGGGGACCTACAATGAGCAGTTCTTC. Translated: CASQAGTYNEQFF.

V gene TRBV27 combines with J gene TRBJ2-5; 15 nucleotides agree with TRBD2. The germline V gene has CDR1 MNHEY and CDR2 SMNVEV (reference sequence). CDR3 length: 16 residues. V lost 5 bases to trimming and J lost 3 bases; unmatched junction nucleotides: 4. The CDR3: CASSPGTSGGKETQYF. In DNA form, the CDR3 reads TGTGCCAGCAGTCCCGGGACTAGCGGGGGGAAAGAGACCCAGTACTTC.

V gene TRBV5-6 combines with J gene TRBJ1-4; no definite D call. Trimming removed 5 bases at V and 4 bases at J, with 9 bases between. Germline assignment: CDR1 SGHDT and CDR2 YYEEEE. The CDR3 spans 13 residues. The CDR3 DNA sequence: TGTGCCAGCAGTGGTCACTTTAATGAAAAACTGTTTTTT. It yields the protein CASSGHFNEKLFF.

This rearrangement joins TRBV2 to TRBJ1-4, with D perhaps matching TRBD1 (6 bases). This CDR3 contains 13 residues. The V gene's germline CDR1 is SNHLY and CDR2 FYNNEI. Trimming removed 6 bases from V and 7 bases from J, with 12 bases in between. The CDR3 DNA sequence: TGTGCCAGCAGGGCAGGGGTAGGTGAAAAACTGTTTTTT. Protein sequence: CASRAGVGEKLFF.

This clone was seen only once. The rearrangement joins TRBV3-1 (or the pseudogene TRBV3-2) to TRBJ2-5; TRBD1 matches at 7 bases. V was clipped by 2 bases and J by 4 bases; unmatched bases: 10. CDR3 length equals 16 residues. CDR1 is LGHDT, CDR2 YNNKEL, per germline (reference sequence). Written as DNA, the CDR3 is TGTGCCAGCAGCCAACCGGGACAGACTGTCGTAGAGACCCAGTACTTC. The encoded protein is CASSQPGQTVVETQYF.

V and J are TRBV19 and TRBJ1-1; TRBD1 is a possible D gene (5 bases). Germline V lookup: CDR1 LNHDA, CDR2 SQIVND (reference sequence). Trimming took 5 bases from V and 5 from J, leaving 24 bases between them. The CDR3 extends over 17 amino acids. CDR3 bases: TGTGCCAGTAGTTCCCTAAGGGGAAGGGCTGGTGATACTGAAGCTTTCTTT. It translates to CASSSLRGRAGDTEAFF.

Only one count was recorded for this clone. For the CDR3, the DNA is TGTGCCAGTAGTATCGTGACTAGTTCGGACACCGGGGAGCTGTTTTTT. Protein sequence: CASSIVTSSDTGELFF. The chain recombines TRBV19 with TRBJ2-2; D perhaps matches TRBD2 (6 bases). The V gene lost 3 bases and the J gene lost 3 bases, with 14 bases spanning the gap. Germline V gene sequence: CDR1 LNHDA, CDR2 SQIVND (reference sequence). The CDR3 loop spans 16 amino acids.

The chain links TRBV2 to TRBJ2-1, with D maybe TRBD2 (5 bases). The germline gives CDR1 SNHLY, CDR2 FYNNEI. V lost 4 bases to trimming and J lost 0 bases, with 16 bases between them. The CDR3 is 17 residues long. The CDR3 DNA reads as TGTGCCAGCAGTGCCTCCATGGAGGCCCGCTCCTACAATGAGCAGTTCTTC. It is translated as CASSASMEARSYNEQFF.

The rearrangement joins TRBV4-3 to TRBJ2-2; TRBD1 matches at 7 bases. The CDR3 totals 17 residues. Germline CDR1 and CDR2: LGHNA and YSLEER. V was clipped by 4 bases and J by 0 bases; unmatched bases: 8. CDR3 sequence (DNA): TGCGCCAGCAGCCGACATGCCGGACAGGCGAACACCGGGGAGCTGTTTTTT. Translating gives CASSRHAGQANTGELFF.

This chain joins TRBV5-1 and TRBJ2-5, with D perhaps TRBD1 (6 bases). The CDR3 has 15 residues. CDR1 and CDR2 from the germline V gene are SGHRS and YFSETQ. The V gene lost 0 bases and the J gene lost 1 base, with 10 bases spanning the gap. The CDR3 coding sequence is TGCGCCAGCAGCTTGGCCGGGACAACCCAAGAGACCCAGTACTTC. It specifies CASSLAGTTQETQYF.

This chain connects TRBV21-1 to TRBJ1-6; the table calls TRBD1, which could not be checked here. TRBV21-1 is an annotated pseudogene. The CDR3 sequence is 16 residues long. The CDR3 here is CASGFLRRDRGRPLHF. CDR3 DNA sequence: TGTGCCAGCGGCTTCCTTCGCAGGGACAGGGGGCGGCCCCTCCACTTT.

The chain joins TRBV7-3 to TRBJ2-5, with D maybe TRBD1 (6 bases). The CDR3 runs to 13 residues. V lost 5 bases to trimming and J lost 3 bases, with 10 bases between them. Germline V CDR1 and CDR2: SGHTA, FQGTGA. As DNA, the CDR3 is TGTGCCAGCAGCCCGACAGGCGAAGAGACCCAGTACTTC. It yields the protein CASSPTGEETQYF.

This rearrangement joins TRBV5-1 to TRBJ2-3; D is unresolved. Germline assignment: CDR1 SGHRS and CDR2 YFSETQ. The CDR3 totals 16 residues. V was cut by 2 bases and J by 0 bases, with 13 bases left in between. DNA for the CDR3: TGCGCCAGCAGCTTATTACAGCCTTATAGCACAGATACGCAGTATTTT. It specifies CASSLLQPYSTDTQYF. Variable domain in full (rest from reference TRBV5-1 and TRBJ2-3): KAGVTQTPRYLIKTRGQQVTLSCSPISGHRSVSWYQQTPGQGLQFLFEYFSETQRNKGNFPGRFSGRQFSNSRSEMNVSTLELGDSALYLCASSLLQPYSTDTQYFGPGTRLTVL.

CDR3 loop: CASSQDPLIPRGTYEQYF. In nucleotides, the CDR3 is TGTGCCAGCAGCCAAGATCCCCTCATTCCGCGGGGCACCTACGAGCAGTACTTC. The chain uses TRBV3-1 (or the pseudogene TRBV3-2) and TRBJ2-7; perhaps TRBD2 as D (6 bases). The CDR3 length is 18 residues. CDR1 is LGHDT, CDR2 YNNKEL, per germline (reference sequence). With 0 bases removed from V and 2 bases from J, the gap between germline ends came to 20 bases.

The chain has TRBV30 and TRBJ1-3, with D uncertain. V dropped 0 bases and J dropped 0 bases, with 9 bases sitting between them. The CDR3 is 15 residues long. Germline V lookup: CDR1 GTSNPN, CDR2 SVGIG (reference sequence). CDR3 nucleotides: TGTGCCTGGAGTGTTGGAGGCAGCTCTGGAAACACCATATATTTT. The encoded protein is CAWSVGGSSGNTIYF.

The chain links TRBV28 to TRBJ2-2; D not resolved. From germline, CDR1 is MDHEN and CDR2 SYDVKM. This CDR3 has 12 residues. V shed 6 bases and J shed 3 bases, with 5 bases lying between them. As DNA, the CDR3 is TGTGCCAGCAGGGCCTACACCGGGGAGCTGTTTTTT. Protein sequence: CASRAYTGELFF.

The chain employs TRBV7-9 and TRBJ2-1; TRBD2 aligns across 10 bases. The CDR3 runs to 15 residues. Germline lookup yields CDR1 SEHNR and CDR2 FQNEAQ (reference sequence). V trimming: 6 bases; J trimming: 5 bases; junction bases outside the gene matches: 7. The CDR3 spells CASSSGLAYHNEQFF. The CDR3 nucleotides read TGTGCCAGCAGTTCGGGACTAGCGTACCACAATGAGCAGTTCTTC.

The chain joins TRBV11-2 to TRBJ2-3, with D hard to call. Per the germline V gene, CDR1 is SGHAT and CDR2 is FQNNGV. Trimming took 5 bases from V and 4 from J, leaving 4 bases between them. CDR3 size: 11 residues. This CDR3 is CASSPADTQYF. CDR3 DNA sequence: TGTGCCAGCAGCCCCGCAGATACGCAGTATTTT.

Only one count was recorded for this clone. This chain connects TRBV2 to TRBJ1-5; tentative D call: TRBD1 (5 bases). This CDR3 spans 13 amino acids. CDR1 and CDR2 from the germline V gene are SNHLY and FYNNEI. Trimming took off 4 bases at V and 3 bases at J, with 7 bases between the two ends. The CDR3 nucleotides read TGTGCCAGCAGTGGACAGTTCAATCAGCCCCAGCATTTT. Translation gives CASSGQFNQPQHF.